The 8 T cell receptor beta chains listed next were all sequenced from one sample in a study of early T cells in non-severe SARS-CoV-2 infection. Using its own MiXCR run on the 5' RACE reads, TCRdb lists one record per CDR3 protein. Of more than 95,000 distinct CDR3 sequences detected, about 15% appear once; the ten largest clones hold less than 25%. The specimen sequenced was whole blood. The receptors were sampled from an adult who was a healthcare worker with PCR-confirmed SARS-CoV-2 infection or an uninfected control (not recorded which).

This clonotype has just a few counts. The chain has TRBV7-2 and TRBJ1-1; D is undetermined. The CDR3 is 13 residues long. CDR1 and CDR2 (germline): SGHTA, FQGNSA. V dropped 8 bases and J dropped 5 bases, with 15 bases sitting between them. Here the CDR3 DNA reads TGTGCCAGCCTAAAGAGGGTGATGACTGAAGCTTTCTTT. Protein: CASLKRVMTEAFF.

This clonotype occurred a few times. This chain joins TRBV7-9 and TRBJ2-3; no clear D gene. The CDR3 covers 12 residues. V was clipped by 3 bases and J by 1 base, with 2 bases between them. Germline V gene data show CDR1 as SEHNR and CDR2 as FQNEAQ (reference sequence). For the CDR3, the DNA is TGTGCCAGCAGCTTTCGCACAGATACGCAGTATTTT. This codes for CASSFRTDTQYF.

In its sample, this clonotype was seen a few times. The V call is TRBV30, the J call TRBJ2-1; 7 bases match TRBD1. This CDR3 region has 15 residues. Germline trimming cut 3 bases from V and 2 bases from J; bases unmatched to any gene: 7. Looked up from germline, CDR1 is GTSNPN and CDR2 is SVGIG (reference sequence). The CDR3 here is CAWSVQGVPYNEQFF. CDR3 DNA: TGTGCCTGGAGCGTCCAGGGGGTCCCCTACAATGAGCAGTTCTTC.

This clonotype was observed a few times. J is TRBJ2-2 and V is TRBV11-2; the D is unclear. The CDR3 loop spans 15 amino acids. Trimming stripped 0 bases from V and 5 bases from J, with 10 bases between. CDR1 is SGHAT, CDR2 FQNNGV, per germline. CDR3 coding DNA: TGTGCCAGCAGCTTAGATCTGAGCGAAACCGGGGAGCTGTTTTTT. This codes for CASSLDLSETGELFF.

This clonotype has only a few counts. CDR3 residues: CASSLGAVSFADTQYF. CDR3 nucleotides: TGCGCCAGCAGCTTGGGGGCCGTTTCTTTCGCAGATACGCAGTATTTT. This chain uses TRBV5-1 with TRBJ2-3; D gene uncertain. This CDR3 has 16 amino acids. V lost 0 bases to trimming and J lost 4 bases, with 15 bases between them. The germline V gene encodes CDR1 SGHRS and CDR2 YFSETQ.

This sequence joins TRBV11-2 and TRBJ2-3, with unresolved D. This CDR3 is 13 amino acids long. The V gene lost 4 bases and the J gene lost 4 bases, with 9 bases spanning the gap. Germline assignment: CDR1 SGHAT and CDR2 FQNNGV. CDR3 amino acids: CASSYGRADTQYF. The CDR3 bases are TGTGCCAGCAGCTACGGCAGAGCAGATACGCAGTATTTT.

The chain uses TRBV24-1 and TRBJ2-2; 7 bases match TRBD1. Looked up from germline, CDR1 is KGHDR and CDR2 is SFDVKD. The length of the CDR3 is 15 residues. Trimming cost V 2 bases and J 4 bases; bases outside gene matches: 3. CDR3 amino acids: CATSDSSGGTGELFF. For the CDR3, the DNA is TGTGCCACCAGTGATTCCTCAGGGGGCACCGGGGAGCTGTTTTTT.

This clonotype has only a few counts. The chain employs TRBV3-1 and TRBJ2-2, with D perhaps matching TRBD2 (5 bases). The V end lost 2 bases, the J end lost 6 bases, and 28 bases lay between the germline ends. The CDR3 contains 20 residues. Germline V lookup: CDR1 LGHDT, CDR2 YNNKEL (reference sequence). CDR3 nucleotides: TGTGCCAGCAGCCAAAAGTATCAAGCGGAACCATTTTTCGGGTCCGGGGAGCTGTTTTTT. Encoded protein: CASSQKYQAEPFFGSGELFF.